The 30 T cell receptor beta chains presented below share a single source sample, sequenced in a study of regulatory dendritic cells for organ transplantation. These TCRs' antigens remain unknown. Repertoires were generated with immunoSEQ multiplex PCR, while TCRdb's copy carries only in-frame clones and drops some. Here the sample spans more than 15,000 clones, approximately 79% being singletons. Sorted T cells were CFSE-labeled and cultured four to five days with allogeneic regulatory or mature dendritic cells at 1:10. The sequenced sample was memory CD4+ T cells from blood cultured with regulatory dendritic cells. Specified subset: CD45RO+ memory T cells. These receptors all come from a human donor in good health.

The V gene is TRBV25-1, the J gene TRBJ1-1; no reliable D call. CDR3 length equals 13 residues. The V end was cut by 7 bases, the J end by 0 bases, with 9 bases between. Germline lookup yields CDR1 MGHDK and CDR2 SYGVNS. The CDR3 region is CASTTPVNTEAFF. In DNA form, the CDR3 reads TGTGCCAGCACTACCCCGGTGAACACTGAAGCTTTCTTT.

CDR3 DNA sequence: TGTGCCACCCAGCTCAAGTCTGGTCAGCCCCAGCATTTT. Amino acids: CATQLKSGQPQHF. The J gene is TRBJ1-5, the V gene TRBV6-6; D unclear. CDR1 is MNHNY, CDR2 SVGAGI, per germline (reference sequence). The CDR3 extends over 13 amino acids. V was trimmed by 10 bases and J by 6 bases, leaving 16 bases between them.

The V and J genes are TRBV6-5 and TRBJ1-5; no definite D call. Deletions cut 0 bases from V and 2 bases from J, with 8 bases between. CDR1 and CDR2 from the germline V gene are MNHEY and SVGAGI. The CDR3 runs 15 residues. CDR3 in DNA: TGTGCCAGCAGTTACTCGGGTATAGGCAATCAGCCCCAGCATTTT. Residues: CASSYSGIGNQPQHF.

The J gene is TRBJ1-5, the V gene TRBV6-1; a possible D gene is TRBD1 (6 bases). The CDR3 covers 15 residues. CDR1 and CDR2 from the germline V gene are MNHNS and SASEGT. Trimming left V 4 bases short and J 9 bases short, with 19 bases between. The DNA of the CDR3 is TGTGCCAGCAGTGCCAGGTCGCAGGGGAGTTGGCCCCAGCATTTT. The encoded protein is CASSARSQGSWPQHF.

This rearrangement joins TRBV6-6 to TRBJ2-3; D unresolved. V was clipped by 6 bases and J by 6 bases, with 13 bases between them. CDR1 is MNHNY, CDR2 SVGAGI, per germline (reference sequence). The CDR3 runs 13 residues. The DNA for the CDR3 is TGTGCCAGCAGCCCCCGGGCCCCCGATACGCAGTATTTT. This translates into CASSPRAPDTQYF.

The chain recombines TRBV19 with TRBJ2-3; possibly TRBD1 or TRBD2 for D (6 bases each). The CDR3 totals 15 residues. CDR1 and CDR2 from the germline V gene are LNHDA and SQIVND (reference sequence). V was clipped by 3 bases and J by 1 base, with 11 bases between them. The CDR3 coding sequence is TGTGCCAGTAGTATGGAGGGGGGCCGCACAGATACGCAGTATTTT. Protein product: CASSMEGGRTDTQYF.

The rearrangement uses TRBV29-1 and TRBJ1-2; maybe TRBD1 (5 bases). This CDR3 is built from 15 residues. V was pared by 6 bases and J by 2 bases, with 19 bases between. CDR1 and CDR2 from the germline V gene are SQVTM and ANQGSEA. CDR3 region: CSVPPGGGGNYGYTF. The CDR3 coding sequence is TGCAGCGTCCCACCCGGGGGGGGAGGAAACTATGGCTACACCTTC.

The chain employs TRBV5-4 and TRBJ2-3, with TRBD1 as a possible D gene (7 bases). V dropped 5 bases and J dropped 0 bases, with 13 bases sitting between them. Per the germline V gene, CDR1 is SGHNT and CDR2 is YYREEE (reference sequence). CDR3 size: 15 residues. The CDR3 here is CASSAGQLSTDTQYF. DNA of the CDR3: TGTGCCAGCAGTGCGGGACAGCTTAGCACAGATACGCAGTATTTT.

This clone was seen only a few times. The chain's CDR3 is CAWRSSYEQYF. The CDR3 nucleotides are TGTGCCTGGCGGAGCTCCTACGAGCAGTACTTC. The chain uses TRBV30 and TRBJ2-7; D is uncertain. With 5 bases removed from V and 0 bases from J, the gap between germline ends came to 5 bases. This CDR3 has 11 residues. Germline V gives CDR1 GTSNPN, CDR2 SVGIG (reference sequence).

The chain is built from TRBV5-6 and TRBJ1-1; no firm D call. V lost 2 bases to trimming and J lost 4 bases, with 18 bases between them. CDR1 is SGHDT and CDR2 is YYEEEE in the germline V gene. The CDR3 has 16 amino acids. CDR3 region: CASSFRAPSRGTEAFF. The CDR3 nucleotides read TGTGCCAGCAGCTTTAGGGCCCCCTCCCGGGGCACTGAAGCTTTCTTT.

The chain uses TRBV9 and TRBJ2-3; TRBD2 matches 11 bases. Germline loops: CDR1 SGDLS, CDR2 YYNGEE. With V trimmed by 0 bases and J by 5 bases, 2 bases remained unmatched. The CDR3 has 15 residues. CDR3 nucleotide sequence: TGTGCCAGCAGCGTAGCGCTAGCGGGAGGAGATACGCAGTATTTT. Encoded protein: CASSVALAGGDTQYF.

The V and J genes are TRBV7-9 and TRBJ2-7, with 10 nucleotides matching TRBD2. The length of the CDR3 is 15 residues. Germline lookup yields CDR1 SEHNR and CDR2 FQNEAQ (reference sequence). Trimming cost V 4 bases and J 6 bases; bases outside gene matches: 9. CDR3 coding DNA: TGTGCCAGCAGCTCGGACCTAGCGGGAGTGGGCGAGCAGTACTTC. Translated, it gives CASSSDLAGVGEQYF. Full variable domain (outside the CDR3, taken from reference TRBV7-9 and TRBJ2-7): DTGVSQNPRHKITKRGQNVTFRCDPISEHNRLYWYRQTLGQGPEFLTYFQNEAQLEKSRLLSDRFSAERPKGSFSTLEIQRTEQGDSAMYLCASSSDLAGVGEQYFGPGTRLTVT.

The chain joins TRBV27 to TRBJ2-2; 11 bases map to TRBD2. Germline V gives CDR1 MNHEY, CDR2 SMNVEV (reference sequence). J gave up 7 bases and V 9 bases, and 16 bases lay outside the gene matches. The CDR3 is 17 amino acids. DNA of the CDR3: TGTGCCAGTGGGAGGGAACTAGCGGGAGAGAGATACGGGGAGCTGTTTTTT. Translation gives CASGRELAGERYGELFF.

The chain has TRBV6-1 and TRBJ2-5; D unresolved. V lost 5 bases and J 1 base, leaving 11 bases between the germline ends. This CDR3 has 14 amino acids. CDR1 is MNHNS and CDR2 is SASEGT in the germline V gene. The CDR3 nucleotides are TGTGCCAGCAGTCGTGGACGGACCCAAGAGACCCAGTACTTC. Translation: CASSRGRTQETQYF.

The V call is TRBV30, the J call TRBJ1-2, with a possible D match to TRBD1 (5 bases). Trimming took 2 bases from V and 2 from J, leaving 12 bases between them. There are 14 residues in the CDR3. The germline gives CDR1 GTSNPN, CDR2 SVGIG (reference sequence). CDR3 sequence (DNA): TGTGCCTGGAGTACCGGCAGGGAAAACTATGGCTACACCTTC. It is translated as CAWSTGRENYGYTF. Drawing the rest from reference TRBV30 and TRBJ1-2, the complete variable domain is SQTIHQWPATLVQPVGSPLSLECTVEGTSNPNLYWYRQAAGRGLQLLFYSVGIGQISSEVPQNLSASRPQDRQFILSSKKLLLSDSGFYLCAWSTGRENYGYTFGSGTRLTVV.

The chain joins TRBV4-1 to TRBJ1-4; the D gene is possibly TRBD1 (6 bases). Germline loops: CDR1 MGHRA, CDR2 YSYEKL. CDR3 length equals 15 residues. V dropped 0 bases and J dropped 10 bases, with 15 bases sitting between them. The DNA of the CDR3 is TGCGCCAGCAGCCAAGATAGGGGACAAGTAGGAAAACTGTTTTTT. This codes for CASSQDRGQVGKLFF.

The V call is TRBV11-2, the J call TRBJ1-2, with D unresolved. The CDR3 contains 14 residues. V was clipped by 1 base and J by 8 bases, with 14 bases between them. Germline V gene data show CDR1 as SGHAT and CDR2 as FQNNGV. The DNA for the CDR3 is TGTGCCAGCAGCTTAGGGGCAGGCGGGTCAGGCTACACCTTC. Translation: CASSLGAGGSGYTF.

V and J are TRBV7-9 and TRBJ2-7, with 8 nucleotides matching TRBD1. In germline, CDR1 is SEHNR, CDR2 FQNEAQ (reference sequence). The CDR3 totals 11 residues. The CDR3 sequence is CATGETYEQYF. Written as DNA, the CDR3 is TGTGCGACAGGGGAGACCTACGAGCAGTACTTC.

The CDR3 region is CASSLWDRRTDTQYF. CDR3 in DNA: TGTGCCAGCAGCTTGTGGGACAGGAGGACAGATACGCAGTATTTT. This chain connects TRBV5-6 to TRBJ2-3; 8 bases fit TRBD1. V was pared by 1 base and J by 3 bases, with 4 bases of the junction left unmatched. This CDR3 region has 15 residues. CDR1 SGHDT and CDR2 YYEEEE come from the germline V gene.

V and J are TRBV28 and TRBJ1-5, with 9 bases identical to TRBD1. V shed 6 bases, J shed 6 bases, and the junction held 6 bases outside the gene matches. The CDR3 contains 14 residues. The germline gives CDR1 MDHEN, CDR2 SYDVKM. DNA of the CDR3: TGTGCCAGCAGGGGACAGGGTATAGGTCAGCCCCAGCATTTT. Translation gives CASRGQGIGQPQHF.

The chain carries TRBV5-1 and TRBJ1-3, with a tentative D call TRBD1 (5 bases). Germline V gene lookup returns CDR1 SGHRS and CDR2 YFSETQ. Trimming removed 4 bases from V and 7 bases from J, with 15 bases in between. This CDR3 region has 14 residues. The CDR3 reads CASSGLDGANTIYF. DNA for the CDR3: TGCGCCAGCAGCGGGCTTGACGGGGCGAACACCATATATTTT.

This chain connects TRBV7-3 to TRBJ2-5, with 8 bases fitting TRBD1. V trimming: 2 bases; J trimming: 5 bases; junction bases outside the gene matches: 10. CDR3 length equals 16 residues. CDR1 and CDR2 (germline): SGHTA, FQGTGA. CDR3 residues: CASSLWGRQGSETQYF. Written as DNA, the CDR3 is TGTGCCAGCAGCTTATGGGGTCGACAGGGGTCGGAGACCCAGTACTTC.

The CDR3 DNA reads as TGCAGCGTTGTAGGTTCGGGGGGGTGGGATACGCAGTATTTT. Its translation is CSVVGSGGWDTQYF. The chain is built from TRBV29-1 and TRBJ2-3; 8 nucleotides match TRBD2. Unmatched junction bases numbered 9, after V lost 4 bases and J lost 6 bases. CDR3 length: 14 amino acids. Per germline, CDR1 SQVTM and CDR2 ANQGSEA.

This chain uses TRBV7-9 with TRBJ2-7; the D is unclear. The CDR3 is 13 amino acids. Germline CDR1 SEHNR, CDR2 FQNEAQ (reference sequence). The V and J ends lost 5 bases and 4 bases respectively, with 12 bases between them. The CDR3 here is CASSPKSQYEQYF. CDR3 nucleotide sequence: TGTGCCAGCAGCCCTAAGTCTCAATACGAGCAGTACTTC. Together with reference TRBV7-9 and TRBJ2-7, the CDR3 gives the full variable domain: DTGVSQNPRHKITKRGQNVTFRCDPISEHNRLYWYRQTLGQGPEFLTYFQNEAQLEKSRLLSDRFSAERPKGSFSTLEIQRTEQGDSAMYLCASSPKSQYEQYFGPGTRLTVT.

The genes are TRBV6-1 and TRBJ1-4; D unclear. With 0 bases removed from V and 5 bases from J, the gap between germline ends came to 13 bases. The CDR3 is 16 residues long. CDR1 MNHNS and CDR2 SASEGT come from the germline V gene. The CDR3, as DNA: TGTGCCAGCAGTGAAGCGCATTCCGGTCAGAATGAAAAACTGTTTTTT. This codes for CASSEAHSGQNEKLFF.

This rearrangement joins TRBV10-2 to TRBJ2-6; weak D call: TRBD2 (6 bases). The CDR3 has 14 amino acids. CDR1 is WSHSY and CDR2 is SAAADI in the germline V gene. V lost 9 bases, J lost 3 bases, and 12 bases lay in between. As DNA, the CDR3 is TGCGCCAGTGGGGAGGTGGGTGGGGCCAACGTCCTGACTTTC. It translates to CASGEVGGANVLTF.

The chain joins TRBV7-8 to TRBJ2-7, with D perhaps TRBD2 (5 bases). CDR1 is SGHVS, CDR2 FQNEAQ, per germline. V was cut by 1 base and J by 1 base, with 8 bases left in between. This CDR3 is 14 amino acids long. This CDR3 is CASSLGGPSYEQYF. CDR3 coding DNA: TGTGCCAGCAGCTTAGGAGGGCCGTCCTACGAGCAGTACTTC. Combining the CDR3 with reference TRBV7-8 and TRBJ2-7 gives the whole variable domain GAGVSQSPRYKVAKRGQDVALRCDPISGHVSLFWYQQALGQGPEFLTYFQNEAQLDKSGLPSDRFFAERPEGSVSTLKIQRTQQEDSAVYLCASSLGGPSYEQYFGPGTRLTVT.

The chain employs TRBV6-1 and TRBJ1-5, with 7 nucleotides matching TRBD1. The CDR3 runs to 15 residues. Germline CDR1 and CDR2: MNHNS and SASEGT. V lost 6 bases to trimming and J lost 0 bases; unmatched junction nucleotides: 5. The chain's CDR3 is CASRGTAYSNQPQHF. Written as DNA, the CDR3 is TGTGCCAGCAGAGGGACAGCTTATAGCAATCAGCCCCAGCATTTT.

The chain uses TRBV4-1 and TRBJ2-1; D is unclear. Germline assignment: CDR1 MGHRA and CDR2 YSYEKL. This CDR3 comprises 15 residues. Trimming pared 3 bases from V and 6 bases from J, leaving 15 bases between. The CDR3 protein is CASSQNYRGTNEQFF. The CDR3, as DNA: TGCGCCAGCAGCCAGAACTACCGAGGAACCAATGAGCAGTTCTTC.

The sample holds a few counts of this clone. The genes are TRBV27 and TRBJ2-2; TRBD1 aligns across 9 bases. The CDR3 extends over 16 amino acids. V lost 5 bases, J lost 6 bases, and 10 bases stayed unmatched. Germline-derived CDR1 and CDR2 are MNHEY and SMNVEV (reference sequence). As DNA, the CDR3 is TGTGCCAGCAGTGTCCCCGGGACAGGGCGGGCCGGGGAGCTGTTTTTT. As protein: CASSVPGTGRAGELFF.